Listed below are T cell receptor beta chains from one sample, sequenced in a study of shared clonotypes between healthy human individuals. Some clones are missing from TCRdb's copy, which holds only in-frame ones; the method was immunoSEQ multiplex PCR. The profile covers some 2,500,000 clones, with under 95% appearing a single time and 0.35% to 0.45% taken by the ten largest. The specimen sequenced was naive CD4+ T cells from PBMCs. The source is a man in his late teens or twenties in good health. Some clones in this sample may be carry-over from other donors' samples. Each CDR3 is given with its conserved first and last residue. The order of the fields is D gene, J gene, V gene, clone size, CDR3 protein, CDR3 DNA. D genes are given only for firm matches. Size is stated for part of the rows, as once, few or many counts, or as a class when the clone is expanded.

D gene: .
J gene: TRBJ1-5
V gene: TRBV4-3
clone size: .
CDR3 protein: CASSQEGGAYNQPQHF
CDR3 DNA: TGCGCCAGCAGCCAAGAAGGGGGGGCCTACAATCAGCCCCAGCATTTT

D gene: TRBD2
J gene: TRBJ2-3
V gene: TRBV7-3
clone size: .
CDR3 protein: CASSLTSSGASTDTQYF
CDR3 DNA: TGTGCCAGCAGCTTAACATCTAGCGGTGCGAGCACAGATACGCAGTATTTT

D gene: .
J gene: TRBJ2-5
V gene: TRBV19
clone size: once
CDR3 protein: CASSIRPGPNRQETQYF
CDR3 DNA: TGTGCCAGTAGTATTCGCCCAGGGCCCAACCGTCAAGAGACCCAGTACTTC

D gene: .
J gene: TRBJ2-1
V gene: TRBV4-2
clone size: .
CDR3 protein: CASSQDRENEQFF
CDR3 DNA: TGTGCCAGCAGCCAAGATAGGGAAAATGAGCAGTTCTTC

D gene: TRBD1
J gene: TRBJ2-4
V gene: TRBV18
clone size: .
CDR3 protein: CASSPGTGGYIQYF
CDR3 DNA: TGTGCCAGCTCACCAGGGACAGGGGGTTACATTCAGTACTTC

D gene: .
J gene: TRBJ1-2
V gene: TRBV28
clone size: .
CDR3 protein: CASSLYTGSGGYTF
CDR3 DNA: TGTGCCAGCAGTTTATACACAGGGTCAGGTGGCTACACCTTC

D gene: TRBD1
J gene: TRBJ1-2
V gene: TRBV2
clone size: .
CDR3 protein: CASRRGQAANYGYTF
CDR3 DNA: TGTGCCAGCAGGAGGGGACAGGCTGCTAACTATGGCTACACCTTC

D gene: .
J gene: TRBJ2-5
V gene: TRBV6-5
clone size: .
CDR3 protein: CASSYSRRKETQYF
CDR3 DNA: TGTGCCAGCAGTTACTCGCGCCGGAAAGAGACCCAGTACTTC

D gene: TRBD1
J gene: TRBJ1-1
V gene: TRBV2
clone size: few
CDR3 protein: CASRGQSNTEAFF
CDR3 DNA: TGTGCCAGCCGGGGACAGTCGAACACTGAAGCTTTCTTT

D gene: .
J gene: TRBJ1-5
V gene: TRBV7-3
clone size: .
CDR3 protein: CASSLNEGQPQHF
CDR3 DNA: TGTGCCAGCAGCTTAAATGAGGGTCAGCCCCAGCATTTT

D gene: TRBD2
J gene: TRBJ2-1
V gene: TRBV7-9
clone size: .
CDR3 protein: CASSSRLAGEYNEQFF
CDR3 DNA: TGTGCCAGCAGTTCCCGACTAGCGGGAGAATACAATGAGCAGTTCTTC

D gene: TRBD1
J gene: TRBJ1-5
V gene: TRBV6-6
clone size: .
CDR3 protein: CASSPGTGGSNQPQHF
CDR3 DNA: TGTGCCAGCAGCCCTGGGACAGGTGGAAGCAATCAGCCCCAGCATTTT

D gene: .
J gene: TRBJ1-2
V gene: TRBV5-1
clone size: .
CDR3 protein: CASSRDTNYGYTF
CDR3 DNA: TGCGCCAGCAGCCGCGATACTAACTATGGCTACACCTTC

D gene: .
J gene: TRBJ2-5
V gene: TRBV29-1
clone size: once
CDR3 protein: CSVVRNQETQYF
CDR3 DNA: TGCAGCGTTGTCCGGAACCAAGAGACCCAGTACTTC

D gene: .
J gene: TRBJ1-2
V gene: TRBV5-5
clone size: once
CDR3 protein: CASSLGPGSSSFNYGYTF
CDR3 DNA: TGTGCCAGCAGCTTGGGTCCCGGTTCTTCCTCTTTTAACTATGGCTACACCTTC

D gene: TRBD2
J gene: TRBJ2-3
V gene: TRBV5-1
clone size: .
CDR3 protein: CASSWGEGAGVADTQYF
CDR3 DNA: TGCGCCAGCAGCTGGGGAGAGGGAGCGGGAGTGGCAGATACGCAGTATTTT

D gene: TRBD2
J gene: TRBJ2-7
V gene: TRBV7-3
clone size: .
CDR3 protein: CASSLTGAGSLLEQYF
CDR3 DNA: TGTGCCAGCAGCTTAACCGGAGCGGGGTCCCTCCTCGAGCAGTACTTC

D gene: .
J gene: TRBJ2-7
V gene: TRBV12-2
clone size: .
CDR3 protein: CASRIMRYWSYEQYF
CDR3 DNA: TGTGCAAGTCGCATTATGAGATACTGGTCCTACGAGCAGTACTTC

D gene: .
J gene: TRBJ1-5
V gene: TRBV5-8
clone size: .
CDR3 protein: CASSFNQPQHF
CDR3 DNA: TGTGCCAGCAGCTTCAATCAGCCCCAGCATTTT